This TCR beta chain was found in a study of T cells in Graves' hyperthyroidism and ophthalmopathy. Study outcomes and limitations: Expanded thyroid clonotypes (above 0.001) were mostly also found in blood.

This clonotype was observed at least ten times. Antigen specificity is unknown. Germline-derived CDR1 and CDR2 are SQVTM and ANQGSEA. V was trimmed by 3 bases and J by 6 bases, leaving 18 bases between them. The CDR3 totals 15 residues. Amplification of TCR beta CDR3 regions was performed using RNA transcripts as template. The study used the HTBI primer set for a first-round RT-PCR of the TCR CDR3. TCRdb reprocessed the multiplex PCR reads via MiXCR and lists one record per CDR3 protein. The sample contains 350,000 to 450,000 distinct CDR3 sequences, approximately 14% of which appear only once. Sequences were obtained from blood. The rearrangement uses TRBV29-1 and TRBJ2-1, with D perhaps matching TRBD2 (5 bases). This receptor was identified in a woman aged 55-69 years with Graves' hyperthyroidism. CDR3 amino acids: CSVDQASLSLNEQFF. The CDR3 DNA reads TGCAGCGTTGATCAGGCTAGCCTAAGTCTCAATGAGCAGTTCTTC.